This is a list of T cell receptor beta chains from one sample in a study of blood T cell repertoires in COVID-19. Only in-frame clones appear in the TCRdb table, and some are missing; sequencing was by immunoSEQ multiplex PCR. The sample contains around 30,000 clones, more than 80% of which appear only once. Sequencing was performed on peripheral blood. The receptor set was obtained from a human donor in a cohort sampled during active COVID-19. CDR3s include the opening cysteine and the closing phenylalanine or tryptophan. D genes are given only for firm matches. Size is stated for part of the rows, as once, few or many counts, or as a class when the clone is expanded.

CDR3 protein: CASSLQVGRSSYNEQFF
CDR3 DNA: TGTGCCAGCAGCTTACAAGTGGGGAGGTCCTCCTACAATGAGCAGTTCTTC
J gene: TRBJ2-1
V gene: TRBV11-2
CDR3 length: 17
clone size: NA
D gene: NA

CDR3 protein: CASSEWDLTGLYGYTF
CDR3 DNA: TGCGCCAGCAGTGAGTGGGATTTGACAGGGCTGTATGGCTACACCTTC
J gene: TRBJ1-2
V gene: TRBV10-2
CDR3 length: 16
clone size: NA
D gene: TRBD1

CDR3 protein: CASSQGQGAYNEQFF
CDR3 DNA: TGCGCCAGCAGCCAGGGGCAGGGGGCCTACAATGAGCAGTTCTTC
J gene: TRBJ2-1
V gene: TRBV4-1
CDR3 length: 15
clone size: NA
D gene: TRBD1

CDR3 protein: CASSYRRDRVNYGYTF
CDR3 DNA: TGTGCCAGCAGTTACCGCCGGGACAGGGTTAACTATGGCTACACCTTC
J gene: TRBJ1-2
V gene: TRBV6-2/TRBV6-3
CDR3 length: 16
clone size: once
D gene: TRBD1

CDR3 protein: CASSQGWGDSGSYNEQFF
CDR3 DNA: TGTGCCAGCAGCCAAGGCTGGGGGGATAGCGGTTCCTACAATGAGCAGTTCTTC
J gene: TRBJ2-1
V gene: TRBV3-1/TRBV3-2
CDR3 length: 18
clone size: NA
D gene: NA

CDR3 protein: CASSRDYEQYF
CDR3 DNA: TGTGCCAGCAGCCGCGACTACGAGCAGTACTTC
J gene: TRBJ2-7
V gene: TRBV6-2/TRBV6-3
CDR3 length: 11
clone size: once
D gene: NA

CDR3 protein: CASSVHLTDTQYF
CDR3 DNA: TGTGCCAGCAGTGTACACCTCACAGATACGCAGTATTTT
J gene: TRBJ2-3
V gene: TRBV2
CDR3 length: 13
clone size: NA
D gene: NA

CDR3 protein: CASSAPGTGGRNEQFF
CDR3 DNA: TGTGCCAGTAGTGCCCCCGGGACAGGGGGCCGCAATGAGCAGTTCTTC
J gene: TRBJ2-1
V gene: TRBV19
CDR3 length: 16
clone size: NA
D gene: TRBD1

CDR3 protein: CASSPSLRLAGEVPYEQYF
CDR3 DNA: TGTGCCAGCTCACCCTCATTAAGACTAGCGGGAGAGGTCCCCTACGAGCAGTACTTC
J gene: TRBJ2-7
V gene: TRBV18
CDR3 length: 19
clone size: NA
D gene: TRBD2

CDR3 protein: CASSQGNSYNSPLHF
CDR3 DNA: TGTGCCAGTAGCCAGGGGAACTCCTATAATTCACCCCTCCACTTT
J gene: TRBJ1-6
V gene: TRBV19
CDR3 length: 15
clone size: NA
D gene: NA

CDR3 protein: CASSQAIGTGGSKQYF
CDR3 DNA: TGCGCCAGCAGCCAAGCTATCGGGACAGGGGGATCTAAGCAGTACTTC
J gene: TRBJ2-7
V gene: TRBV4-1
CDR3 length: 16
clone size: NA
D gene: TRBD1

CDR3 protein: CAWSPKTGRPYEQYF
CDR3 DNA: TGTGCCTGGAGTCCAAAAACAGGGAGACCCTACGAGCAGTACTTC
J gene: TRBJ2-7
V gene: TRBV30
CDR3 length: 15
clone size: NA
D gene: NA

CDR3 protein: CASSEIWAGENTEAFF
CDR3 DNA: TGTGCCAGCAGTGAAATTTGGGCAGGGGAGAACACTGAAGCTTTCTTT
J gene: TRBJ1-1
V gene: TRBV6-1
CDR3 length: 16
clone size: NA
D gene: NA

CDR3 protein: CSVGEGGGYTF
CDR3 DNA: TGCAGCGTTGGGGAAGGGGGTGGCTACACCTTC
J gene: TRBJ1-2
V gene: TRBV29-1
CDR3 length: 11
clone size: NA
D gene: NA

CDR3 protein: CASSSRLSQGLNSYEQYF
CDR3 DNA: TGTGCCAGCAGCTCCCGGCTTAGCCAGGGTTTAAATTCCTACGAGCAGTACTTC
J gene: TRBJ2-7
V gene: TRBV11-2
CDR3 length: 18
clone size: NA
D gene: NA

CDR3 protein: CATSDFPRGELFF
CDR3 DNA: TGTGCCACCAGTGATTTTCCGCGCGGGGAGCTGTTTTTT
J gene: TRBJ2-2
V gene: TRBV24-1
CDR3 length: 13
clone size: NA
D gene: NA

CDR3 protein: CASSSLPGQILQETQYF
CDR3 DNA: TGCGCCAGCAGCTCCCTTCCGGGACAGATACTTCAAGAGACCCAGTACTTC
J gene: TRBJ2-5
V gene: TRBV5-1
CDR3 length: 17
clone size: NA
D gene: TRBD1

CDR3 protein: CASSFGGSETQYF
CDR3 DNA: TGTGCCAGCAGCTTCGGGGGGTCAGAGACCCAGTACTTC
J gene: TRBJ2-5
V gene: TRBV7-2
CDR3 length: 13
clone size: NA
D gene: TRBD2

CDR3 protein: CASSLWGVGGRNTIYF
CDR3 DNA: TGTGCCAGCAGCCTGTGGGGCGTCGGGGGAAGAAACACCATATATTTT
J gene: TRBJ1-3
V gene: TRBV28
CDR3 length: 16
clone size: NA
D gene: NA

CDR3 protein: CASSLPGQGPYGYTF
CDR3 DNA: TGCGCCAGCAGCCTCCCGGGACAGGGCCCCTATGGCTACACCTTC
J gene: TRBJ1-2
V gene: TRBV5-1
CDR3 length: 15
clone size: NA
D gene: TRBD1

CDR3 protein: CASSPGQQETQYF
CDR3 DNA: TGTGCCAGCAGCCCGGGACAGCAAGAGACCCAGTACTTC
J gene: TRBJ2-5
V gene: TRBV9
CDR3 length: 13
clone size: NA
D gene: TRBD1

CDR3 protein: CASKLSRGQGFEKLFF
CDR3 DNA: TGTGCCAGCAAGCTCTCTAGGGGACAGGGTTTTGAAAAACTGTTTTTT
J gene: TRBJ1-4
V gene: TRBV2
CDR3 length: 16
clone size: NA
D gene: TRBD1